Listed below are T cell receptor beta chains from one sample, sequenced in a study of control samples from healthy donors and cancer patients. Produced via immunoSEQ multiplex PCR; TCRdb's table is partial and in-frame only. Of roughly 180,000 clones in the sample, approximately 94% were seen once. Material: blood. The receptors were sampled from a young woman in good health. Both conserved end residues are trimmed from each CDR3.

J gene,V gene,CDR3 protein
TRBJ2-1,TRBV9,ASSVGQYNEQF
TRBJ1-5,TRBV3-1/TRBV3-2,ASSQGNQPQH
TRBJ2-6,TRBV18,ASSPSGSGANVLT
TRBJ1-2,TRBV28,ASSLMGSRGYT
TRBJ1-4,TRBV6-5,ATQFQVGNEKLF
TRBJ2-1,TRBV3-1/TRBV3-2,ASSQYGTGIHNEQF
TRBJ1-2,TRBV19,ASSTGPRGYT
TRBJ2-7,TRBV11-2,ASSFGGGAERNDEQY
TRBJ2-7,TRBV7-9,ASSPYQRTGSYEQY
TRBJ1-4,TRBV11-3,ASSLTGANEKLF
TRBJ1-5,TRBV5-6,ASELFRGSNQPQH
TRBJ2-5,TRBV13,ASSVGTQETQY
TRBJ2-1,TRBV5-1,ASSSTVSSYNEQF
TRBJ2-7,TRBV11-2,ASSLTWTSGEDYYEQY
TRBJ2-3,TRBV27,ASTGTNLDTQY
TRBJ1-3,TRBV27,ASSRTDHGNTIY
TRBJ2-5,TRBV14,ASSQDRGRETQY
TRBJ1-2,TRBV10-3,AITSLAGQLYGYT
TRBJ1-4,TRBV20-1,SGSKNEKLF
TRBJ2-3,TRBV11-3,ASSLPLDTQY
TRBJ2-2,TRBV7-3,ASSLIPAAGELF
TRBJ2-7,TRBV5-8,ASSSIRGQSSYEQY
TRBJ2-3,TRBV6-1,ASSELAVSTDTQY
TRBJ1-1,TRBV10-1,ASSERPENTEAF
TRBJ1-5,TRBV19,ASTRTGGNQPQH
TRBJ1-2,TRBV7-9,ASSLTGTNYGYT
TRBJ1-5,TRBV6-6,ASSYIGGGQPQH
TRBJ1-2,TRBV18,ASSPGHPLYGYT
TRBJ2-1,TRBV7-9,ASSLASDEQF
TRBJ2-7,TRBV12-3/TRBV12-4,ASSSRQFYEQY
TRBJ1-5,TRBV18,ASSAFYSNQPQH
TRBJ2-6,TRBV6-5,AADRGFAGANVLT